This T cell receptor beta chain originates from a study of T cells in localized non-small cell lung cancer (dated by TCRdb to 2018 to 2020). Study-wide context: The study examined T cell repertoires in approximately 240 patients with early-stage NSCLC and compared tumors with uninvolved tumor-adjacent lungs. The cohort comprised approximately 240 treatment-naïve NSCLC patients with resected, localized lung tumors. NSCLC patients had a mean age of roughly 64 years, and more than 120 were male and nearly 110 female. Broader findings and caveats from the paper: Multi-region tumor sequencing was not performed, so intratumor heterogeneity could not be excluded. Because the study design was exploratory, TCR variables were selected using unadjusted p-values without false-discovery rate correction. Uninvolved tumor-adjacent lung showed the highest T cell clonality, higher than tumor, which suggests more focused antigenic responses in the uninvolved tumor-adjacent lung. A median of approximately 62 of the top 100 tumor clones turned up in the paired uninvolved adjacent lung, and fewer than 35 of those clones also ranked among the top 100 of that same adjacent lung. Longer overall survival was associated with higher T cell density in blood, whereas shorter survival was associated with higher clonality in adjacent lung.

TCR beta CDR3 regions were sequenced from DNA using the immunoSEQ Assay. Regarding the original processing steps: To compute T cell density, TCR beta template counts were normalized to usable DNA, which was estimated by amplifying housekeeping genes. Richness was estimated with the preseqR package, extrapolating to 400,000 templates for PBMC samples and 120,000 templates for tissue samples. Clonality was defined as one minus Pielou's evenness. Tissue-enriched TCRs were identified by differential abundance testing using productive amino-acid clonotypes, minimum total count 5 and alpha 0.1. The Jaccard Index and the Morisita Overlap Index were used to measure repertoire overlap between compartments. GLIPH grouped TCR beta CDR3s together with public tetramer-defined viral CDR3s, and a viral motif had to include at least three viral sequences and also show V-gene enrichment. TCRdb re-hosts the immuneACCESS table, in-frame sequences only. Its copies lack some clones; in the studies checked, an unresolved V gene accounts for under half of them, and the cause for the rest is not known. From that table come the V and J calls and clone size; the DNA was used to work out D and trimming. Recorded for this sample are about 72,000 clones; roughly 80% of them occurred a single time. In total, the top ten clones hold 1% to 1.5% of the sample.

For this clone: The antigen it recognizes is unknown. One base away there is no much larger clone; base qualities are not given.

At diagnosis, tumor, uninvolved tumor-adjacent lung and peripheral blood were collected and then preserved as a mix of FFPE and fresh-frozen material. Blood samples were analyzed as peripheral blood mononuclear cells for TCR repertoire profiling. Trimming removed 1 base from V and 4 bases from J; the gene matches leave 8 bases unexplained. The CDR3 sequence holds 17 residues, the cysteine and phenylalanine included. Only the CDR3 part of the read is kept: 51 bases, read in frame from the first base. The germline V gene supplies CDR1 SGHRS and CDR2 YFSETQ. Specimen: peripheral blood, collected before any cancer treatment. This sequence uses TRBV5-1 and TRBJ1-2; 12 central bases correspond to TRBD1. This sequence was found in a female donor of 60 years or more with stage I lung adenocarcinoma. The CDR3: CASSLWGQGAPSYGYTF. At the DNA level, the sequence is TGCGCCAGCAGCTTGTGGGGACAGGGGGCTCCGTCCTATGGCTACACCTTC.